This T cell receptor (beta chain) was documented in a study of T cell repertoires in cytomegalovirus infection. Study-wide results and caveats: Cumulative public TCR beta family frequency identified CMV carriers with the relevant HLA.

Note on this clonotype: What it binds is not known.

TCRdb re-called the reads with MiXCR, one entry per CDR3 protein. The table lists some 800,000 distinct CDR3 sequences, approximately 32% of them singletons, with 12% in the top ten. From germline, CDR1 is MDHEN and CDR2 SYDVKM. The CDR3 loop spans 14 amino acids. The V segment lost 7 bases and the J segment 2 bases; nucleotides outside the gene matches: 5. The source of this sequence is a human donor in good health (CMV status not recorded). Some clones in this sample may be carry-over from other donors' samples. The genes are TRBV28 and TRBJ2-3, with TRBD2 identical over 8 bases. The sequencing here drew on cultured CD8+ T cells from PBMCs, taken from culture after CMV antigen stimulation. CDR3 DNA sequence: TGTGCCAGCAACGCGGGGGGCCTCACAGATACGCAGTATTTT. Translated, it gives CASNAGGLTDTQYF.